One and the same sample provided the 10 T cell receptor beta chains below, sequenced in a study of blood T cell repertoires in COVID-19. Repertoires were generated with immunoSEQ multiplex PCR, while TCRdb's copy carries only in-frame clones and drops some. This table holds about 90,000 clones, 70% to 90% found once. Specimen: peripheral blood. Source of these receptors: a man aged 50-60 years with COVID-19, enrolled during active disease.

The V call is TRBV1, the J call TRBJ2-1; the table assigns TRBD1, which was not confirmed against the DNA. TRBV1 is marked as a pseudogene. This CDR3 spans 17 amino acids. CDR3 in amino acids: CTSSQAYLGKGADEQFF. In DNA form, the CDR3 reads TGCACCAGCAGCCAAGCATACCTTGGTAAGGGGGCGGATGAGCAGTTCTTC.

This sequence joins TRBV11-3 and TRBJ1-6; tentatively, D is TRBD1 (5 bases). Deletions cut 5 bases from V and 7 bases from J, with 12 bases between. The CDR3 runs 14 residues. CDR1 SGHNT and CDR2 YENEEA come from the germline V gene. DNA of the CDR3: TGTGCCAGCAGCAACGGGGGGGTAAATTCACCCCTCCACTTT. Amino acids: CASSNGGVNSPLHF. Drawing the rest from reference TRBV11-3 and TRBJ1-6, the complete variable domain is EAGVVQSPRYKIIEKKQPVAFWCNPISGHNTLYWYLQNLGQGPELLIRYENEEAVDDSQLPKDRFSAERLKGVDSTLKIQPAELGDSAVYLCASSNGGVNSPLHFGNGTRLTVT.

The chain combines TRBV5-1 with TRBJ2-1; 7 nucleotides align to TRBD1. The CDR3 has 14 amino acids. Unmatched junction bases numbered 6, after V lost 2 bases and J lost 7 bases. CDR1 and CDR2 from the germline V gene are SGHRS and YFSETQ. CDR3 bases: TGCGCCAGCAGCTTTACAGGGGCTGGAAATGAGCAGTTCTTC. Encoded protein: CASSFTGAGNEQFF.

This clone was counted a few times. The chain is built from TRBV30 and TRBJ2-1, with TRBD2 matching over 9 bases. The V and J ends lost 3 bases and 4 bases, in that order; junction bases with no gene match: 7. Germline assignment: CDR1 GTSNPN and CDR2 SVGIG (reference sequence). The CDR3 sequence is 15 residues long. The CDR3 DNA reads TGTGCCTGGAGGGCCTTTGCGGGGGGGTACAATGAGCAGTTCTTC. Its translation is CAWRAFAGGYNEQFF.

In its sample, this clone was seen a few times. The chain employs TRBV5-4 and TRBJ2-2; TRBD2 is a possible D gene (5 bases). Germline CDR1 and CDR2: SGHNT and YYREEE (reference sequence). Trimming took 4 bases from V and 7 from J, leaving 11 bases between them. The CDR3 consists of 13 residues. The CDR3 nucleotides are TGTGCCAGCAGCCCGGAGGAAGACGGGGAGCTGTTTTTT. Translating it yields CASSPEEDGELFF.

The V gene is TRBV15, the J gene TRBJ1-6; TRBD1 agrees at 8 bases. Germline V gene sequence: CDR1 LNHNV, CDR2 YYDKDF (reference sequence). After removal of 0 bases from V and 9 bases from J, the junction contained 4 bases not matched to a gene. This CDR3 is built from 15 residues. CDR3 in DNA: TGTGCCACCAGCAGAGATTACAGGGGGGGTTCACCCCTCCACTTT. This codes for CATSRDYRGGSPLHF.

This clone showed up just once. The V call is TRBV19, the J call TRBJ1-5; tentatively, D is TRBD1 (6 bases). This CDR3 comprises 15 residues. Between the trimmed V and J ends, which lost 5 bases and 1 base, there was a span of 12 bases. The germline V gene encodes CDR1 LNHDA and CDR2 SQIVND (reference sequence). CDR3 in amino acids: CASSATGLSNQPQHF. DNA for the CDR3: TGTGCCAGTAGTGCTACAGGGTTGAGCAATCAGCCCCAGCATTTT.

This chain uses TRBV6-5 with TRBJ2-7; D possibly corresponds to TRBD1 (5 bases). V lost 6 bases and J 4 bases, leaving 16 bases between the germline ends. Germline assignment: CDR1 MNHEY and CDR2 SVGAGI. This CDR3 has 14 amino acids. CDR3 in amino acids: CASSLTPGPYEQYF. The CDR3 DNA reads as TGTGCCAGCAGCCTTACCCCAGGGCCGTACGAGCAGTACTTC.

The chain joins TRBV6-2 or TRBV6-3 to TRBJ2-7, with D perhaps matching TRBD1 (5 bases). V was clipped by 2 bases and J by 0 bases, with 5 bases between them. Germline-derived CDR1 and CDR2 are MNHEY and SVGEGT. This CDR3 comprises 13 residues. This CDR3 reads CASSYDSSYEQYF. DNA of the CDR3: TGTGCCAGCAGTTACGACAGCTCCTACGAGCAGTACTTC.

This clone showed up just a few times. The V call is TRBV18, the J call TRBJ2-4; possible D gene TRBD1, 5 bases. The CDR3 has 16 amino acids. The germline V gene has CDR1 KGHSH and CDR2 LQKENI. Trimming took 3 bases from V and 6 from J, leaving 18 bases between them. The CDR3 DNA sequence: TGTGCCAGCTCACCCACGAAGACTGGACAAATAAACATTCAGTACTTC. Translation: CASSPTKTGQINIQYF.